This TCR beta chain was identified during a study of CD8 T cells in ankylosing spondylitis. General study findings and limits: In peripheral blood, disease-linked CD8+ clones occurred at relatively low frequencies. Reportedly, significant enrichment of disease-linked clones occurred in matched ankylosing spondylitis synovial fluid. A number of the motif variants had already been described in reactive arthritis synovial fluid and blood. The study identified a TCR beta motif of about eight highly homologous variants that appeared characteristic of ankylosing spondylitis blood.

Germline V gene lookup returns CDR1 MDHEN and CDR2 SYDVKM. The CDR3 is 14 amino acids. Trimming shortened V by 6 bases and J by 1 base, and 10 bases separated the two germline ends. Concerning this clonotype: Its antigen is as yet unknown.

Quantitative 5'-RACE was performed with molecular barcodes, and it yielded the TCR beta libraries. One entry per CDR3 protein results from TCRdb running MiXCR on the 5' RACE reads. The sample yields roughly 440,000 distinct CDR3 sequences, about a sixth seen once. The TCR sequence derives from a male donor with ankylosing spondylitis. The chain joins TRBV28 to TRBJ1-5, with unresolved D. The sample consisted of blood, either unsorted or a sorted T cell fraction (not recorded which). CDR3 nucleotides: TGTGCCAGCAGGTCCTTTGGGAGCAATCAGCCCCAGCATTTT. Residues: CASRSFGSNQPQHF.